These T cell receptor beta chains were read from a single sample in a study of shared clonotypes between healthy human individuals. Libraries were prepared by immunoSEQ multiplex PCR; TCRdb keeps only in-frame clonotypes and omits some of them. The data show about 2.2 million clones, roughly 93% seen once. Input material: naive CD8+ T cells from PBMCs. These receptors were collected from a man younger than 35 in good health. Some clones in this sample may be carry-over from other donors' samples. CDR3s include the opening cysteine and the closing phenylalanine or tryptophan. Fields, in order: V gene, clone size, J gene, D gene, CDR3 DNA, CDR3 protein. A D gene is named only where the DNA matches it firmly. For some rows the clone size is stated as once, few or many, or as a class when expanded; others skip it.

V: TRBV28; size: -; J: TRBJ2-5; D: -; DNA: TGTGCCAGCAGTACGACAGGCCAAGAAGAGACCCAGTACTTC; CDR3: CASSTTGQEETQYF
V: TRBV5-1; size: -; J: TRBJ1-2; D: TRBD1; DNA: TGCGCCAGCAGCTTGGAAGTCCCGGGACAGAACTATGGCTACACCTTC; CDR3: CASSLEVPGQNYGYTF
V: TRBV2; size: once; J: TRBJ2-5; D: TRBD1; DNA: TGTGCCAGCAGGGACAGGGGATTCCAAGAGACCCAGTACTTC; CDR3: CASRDRGFQETQYF
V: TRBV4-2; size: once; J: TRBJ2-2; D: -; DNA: TGTGCCAGCAGCCACACCCTAGGGTACACCGGGGAGCTGTTTTTT; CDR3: CASSHTLGYTGELFF
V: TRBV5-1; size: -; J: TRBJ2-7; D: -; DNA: TGCGCCAGCAGCTTGGACAGCGTCCCTTACGAGCAGTACTTC; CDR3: CASSLDSVPYEQYF
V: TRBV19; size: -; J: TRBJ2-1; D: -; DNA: TGTGCCAGTAGTATCGGGATTGACAATGAGCAGTTCTTC; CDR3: CASSIGIDNEQFF
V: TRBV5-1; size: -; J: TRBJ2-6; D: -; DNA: TGCGCCAGCAGCTCCTCAGGGGAAGGGGACTCTGGGGCCAACGTCCTGACTTTC; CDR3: CASSSSGEGDSGANVLTF
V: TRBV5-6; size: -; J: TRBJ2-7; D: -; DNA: TGTGCCAGCAGCTGGGGATCCTACGAGCAGTACTTC; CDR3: CASSWGSYEQYF
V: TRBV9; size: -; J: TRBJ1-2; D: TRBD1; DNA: TGTGCCAGCACCTCCGGACAGGGCTATGGCTACACCTTC; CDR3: CASTSGQGYGYTF
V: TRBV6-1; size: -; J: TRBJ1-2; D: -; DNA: TGTGCCACGGACGGCTATGGCTACACCTTC; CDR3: CATDGYGYTF
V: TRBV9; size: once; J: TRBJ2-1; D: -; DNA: TGTGCCAGCAGCGTAGCTGGGGTCGGGAACAATGAGCAGTTCTTC; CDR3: CASSVAGVGNNEQFF
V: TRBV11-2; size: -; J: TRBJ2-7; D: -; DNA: TGTGCCAGCAGCTTAAGGTATTTCTACGAGCAGTACTTC; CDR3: CASSLRYFYEQYF
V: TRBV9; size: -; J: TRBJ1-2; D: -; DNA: TGTGCCAGCAGCGTAACAGGGTCTCTTGGCTACACCTTC; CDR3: CASSVTGSLGYTF
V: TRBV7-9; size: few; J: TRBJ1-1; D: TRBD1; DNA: TGTGCCAGCAGCTTCATACAGGGGGCCACTGAAGCTTTCTTT; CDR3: CASSFIQGATEAFF
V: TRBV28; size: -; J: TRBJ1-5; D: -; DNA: TGTGCCAGCAGTTTTCCCGAGCCCCTCCCTAGCAATCAGCCCCAGCATTTT; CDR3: CASSFPEPLPSNQPQHF
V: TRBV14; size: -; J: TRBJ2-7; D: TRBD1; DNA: TGTGCCAGCAGCCAAGAGGCAGGGGGCTGGTACGAGCAGTACTTC; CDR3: CASSQEAGGWYEQYF
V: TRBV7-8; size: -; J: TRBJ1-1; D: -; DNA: TGTGCCAGCAGCTTAGCGGGGGGGGTTGTCACTGAAGCTTTCTTT; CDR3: CASSLAGGVVTEAFF
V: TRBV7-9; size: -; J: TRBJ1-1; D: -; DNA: TGTGCCAGCAGCCCCACCGGGGACACTGAAGCTTTCTTT; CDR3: CASSPTGDTEAFF
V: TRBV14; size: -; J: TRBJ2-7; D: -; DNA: TGTGCCAGCAGCCAATCATTTTACGAGCAGTACTTC; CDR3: CASSQSFYEQYF
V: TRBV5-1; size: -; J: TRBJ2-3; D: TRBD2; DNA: TGCGCCAGCAGCTTGGTAGGACTAGCGGGACCCGGGACAGATACGCAGTATTTT; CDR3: CASSLVGLAGPGTDTQYF
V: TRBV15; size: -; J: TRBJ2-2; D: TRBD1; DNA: TGTGCCACCAGCCCAGGACAGGGTCTTACGAACACCGGGGAGCTGTTTTTT; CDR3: CATSPGQGLTNTGELFF
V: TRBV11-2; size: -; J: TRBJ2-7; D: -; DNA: TGTGCCAGCAGCTTAGCCCCGGGATCCTTCCGCGAGCAGTACTTC; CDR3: CASSLAPGSFREQYF
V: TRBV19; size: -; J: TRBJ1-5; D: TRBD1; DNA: TGTGCCAGTAGTATAGGGACAGGGGTGCCACAGCCCCAGCATTTT; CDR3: CASSIGTGVPQPQHF
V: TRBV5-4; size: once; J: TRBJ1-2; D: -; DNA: TGTGCCAGCAGCCCTAATGAAGACAGGCAAGGCTACACCTTC; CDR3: CASSPNEDRQGYTF
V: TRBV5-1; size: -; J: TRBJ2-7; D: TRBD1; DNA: TGCGCCAGCAGCTGGGGACAGGGATTGAACGAGCAGTACTTC; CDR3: CASSWGQGLNEQYF
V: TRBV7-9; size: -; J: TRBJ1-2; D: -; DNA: TGTGCCAGCAGCTCTTACTTGGGGGGCGCCGACTATGGCTACACCTTC; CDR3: CASSSYLGGADYGYTF
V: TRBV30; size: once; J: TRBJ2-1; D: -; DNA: TGTGCCTGGAGGGAACCGACGCTGGCTACGGAGCAGTTCTTC; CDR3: CAWREPTLATEQFF
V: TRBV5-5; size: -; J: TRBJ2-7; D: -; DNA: TGTGCCAGCAGCTTGGAATTGACAGGAATCGGCTACGAGCAGTACTTC; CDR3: CASSLELTGIGYEQYF
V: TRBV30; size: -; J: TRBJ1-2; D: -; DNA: TGTGCCTGGAGTGTACTGGACAGCGGCTGGGAAGGCTACACCTTC; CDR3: CAWSVLDSGWEGYTF
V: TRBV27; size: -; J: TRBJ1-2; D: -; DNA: TGTGCCAGCAGGGTCGGACAGTATGGCTACACCTTC; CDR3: CASRVGQYGYTF
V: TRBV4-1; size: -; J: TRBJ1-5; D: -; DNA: TGCGCCAGCAGCCATGCAGGGGATCAGCCCCAGCATTTT; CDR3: CASSHAGDQPQHF
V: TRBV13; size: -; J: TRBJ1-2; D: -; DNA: TGTGCCAGCAGCGAGACAGCTAGTTATGGCTACACCTTC; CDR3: CASSETASYGYTF
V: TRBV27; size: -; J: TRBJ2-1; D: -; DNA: TGTGCCAGCAGTTTACTGGACTTCTCCAATGAGCAGTTCTTC; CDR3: CASSLLDFSNEQFF
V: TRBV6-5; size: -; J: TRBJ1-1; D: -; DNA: TGTGCCAGCAGTTTCAGGAATGAACACACTGAAGCTTTCTTT; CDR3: CASSFRNEHTEAFF
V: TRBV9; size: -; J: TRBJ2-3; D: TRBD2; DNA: TGTGCCAGCAGCGTGGGCGGGAGGAGCACAGATACGCAGTATTTT; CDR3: CASSVGGRSTDTQYF
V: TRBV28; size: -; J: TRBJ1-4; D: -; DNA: TGTGCCAGCATGGGAACGGATCGGTATCGACTGTTTTTT; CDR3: CASMGTDRYRLFF
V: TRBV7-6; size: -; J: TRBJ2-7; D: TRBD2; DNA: TGTGCCAGCAGCTCCCGATTAGGGGCGGGAGGGTACGAGCAGTACTTC; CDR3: CASSSRLGAGGYEQYF
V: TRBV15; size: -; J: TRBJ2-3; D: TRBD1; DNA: TGTGCCACCAGCAGAGAAGGGACAGGCACAGATACGCAGTATTTT; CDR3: CATSREGTGTDTQYF
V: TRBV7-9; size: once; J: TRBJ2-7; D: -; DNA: TGTGCCAGCAGCACACAGGGATCCTACGAGCAGTACTTC; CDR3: CASSTQGSYEQYF
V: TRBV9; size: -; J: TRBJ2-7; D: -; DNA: TGTGCCAGCAGCGTTCAGGCTTCCTACGAGCAGTACTTC; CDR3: CASSVQASYEQYF
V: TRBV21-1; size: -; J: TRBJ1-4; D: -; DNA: TGTGCCAGCAGGACAGGGAAGGATGAAAAACTGTTTTTT; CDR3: CASRTGKDEKLFF
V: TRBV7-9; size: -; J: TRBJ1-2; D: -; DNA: TGTGCCAGCAGAAGTAGCCTTAACTATGGCTACACCTTC; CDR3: CASRSSLNYGYTF
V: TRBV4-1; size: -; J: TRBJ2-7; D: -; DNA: TGCGCCAGCAGCCAAGTTTCGGGGGAGTACGAGCAGTACTTC; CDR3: CASSQVSGEYEQYF
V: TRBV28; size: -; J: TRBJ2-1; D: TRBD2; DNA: TGTGCCAGCAGTTTGCTAGCGGGGCGCGGATCCAATGAGCAGTTCTTC; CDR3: CASSLLAGRGSNEQFF
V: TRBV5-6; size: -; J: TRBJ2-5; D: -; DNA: TGTGCCAGCAGCCAGGGGGGGATCGGAGAGACCCAGTACTTC; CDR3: CASSQGGIGETQYF
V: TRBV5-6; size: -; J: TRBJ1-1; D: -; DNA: TGTGCCAGCAGCCAGAGTGGGGTGGAAGCTTTCTTT; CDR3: CASSQSGVEAFF
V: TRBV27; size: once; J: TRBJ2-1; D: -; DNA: TGTGCCAGCAGTTTAGGCGAATCTCCCTACAATGAGCAGTTCTTC; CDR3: CASSLGESPYNEQFF
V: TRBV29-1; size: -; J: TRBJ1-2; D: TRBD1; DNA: TGCAGCGGGCGGGTAGGGGGCGAGGACTACACCTTC; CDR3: CSGRVGGEDYTF